One and the same sample provided the 16 T cell receptor beta chains below, sequenced in a study of T-cell reconstitution after alpha-beta-depleted transplantation in children. Unique molecular identifiers were incorporated when the TCRbeta library was constructed. TCRdb processed the PCR reads anew with MiXCR; each CDR3 protein has one entry. The table records 440,000 or so distinct CDR3 sequences, about 40% of them present only once. This specimen consisted of PBMCs, obtained before TCRalphabeta/CD19-depleted stem cell transplant. These receptors originate from a girl aged 2-10 years with aplastic anemia, due to receive a stem cell transplant.

This clonotype was detected only a few times. The chain recombines TRBV4-1 with TRBJ2-7; the match to TRBD1 covers 8 bases. CDR3 length: 15 amino acids. V gave up 4 bases and J gave up 1 base; unmatched junction bases: 6. From germline, CDR1 is MGHRA and CDR2 YSYEKL. CDR3 coding DNA: TGCGCCAGCAGCCGAGAGACAGGGGCTTCCTACGAGCAGTACTTC. This translates into CASSRETGASYEQYF.

This clonotype was counted many times. The chain carries TRBV20-1 and TRBJ2-3, with 9 bases identical to TRBD2. CDR1 DFQATT and CDR2 SNEGSKA come from the germline V gene (reference sequence). J gave up 6 bases and V 1 base, and 20 bases lay outside the gene matches. CDR3 size: 19 residues. CDR3 protein: CSARALAGRGVSFTDTQYF. CDR3 nucleotides: TGCAGTGCTAGAGCACTAGCGGGTCGCGGGGTTTCATTTACGGATACGCAGTATTTT.

This clonotype was counted at least ten times. The CDR3 nucleotides are TGCAGTGCTGACAGGGAAAACACTGAAGCTTTCTTT. This encodes CSADRENTEAFF. This sequence joins TRBV20-1 and TRBJ1-1; 7 nucleotides agree with TRBD1. This CDR3 has 12 amino acids. CDR1 is DFQATT, CDR2 SNEGSKA, per germline (reference sequence). Unmatched junction bases numbered 2, after V lost 5 bases and J lost 2 bases.

This chain uses TRBV6-1 with TRBJ1-6, with D possibly matching TRBD1 (5 bases). The CDR3 has 16 amino acids. The V end lost 5 bases, the J end lost 10 bases, and 21 bases lay between the germline ends. The germline V gene has CDR1 MNHNS and CDR2 SASEGT. CDR3 amino acids: CASSLTVPRASSPLHF. CDR3 nucleotide sequence: TGTGCCAGCAGTCTGACAGTACCACGTGCGAGCTCACCCCTCCACTTT.

V is TRBV5-1 and J is TRBJ1-2; 7 bases are shared with TRBD1. With V trimmed by 0 bases and J by 4 bases, 6 bases remained unmatched. Germline V gene data show CDR1 as SGHRS and CDR2 as YFSETQ. The CDR3 covers 15 residues. CDR3 sequence (DNA): TGCGCCAGCAGCTTGGGACAGGGCGTAGGCTATGGCTACACCTTC. Translating gives CASSLGQGVGYGYTF.

The chain uses TRBV2 and TRBJ2-7; TRBD1 might be the D (5 bases). Germline V gene lookup returns CDR1 SNHLY and CDR2 FYNNEI. This CDR3 has 13 amino acids. Trimming took 8 bases from V and 7 from J, leaving 18 bases between them. CDR3 residues: CASCGHPTIEQYF. In nucleotides, the CDR3 is TGTGCCAGCTGCGGACACCCTACGATAGAGCAGTACTTC.

This clonotype occurred a few times. A much more abundant neighbour one base away suggests this may be a read error. The chain is built from TRBV6-2 or TRBV6-3 and TRBJ1-5, with D possibly TRBD1 on 5 matching bases. Germline assignment: CDR1 MNHEY and CDR2 SVGEGT. Trimming stripped 6 bases from V and 0 bases from J, with 6 bases between. The CDR3 is made up of 13 amino acids. The CDR3 coding sequence is TGTGCCAGCAGAAGGGGTAGCAATCAGCCCCAGCATTTT. This encodes CASRRGSNQPQHF.

V and J are TRBV5-6 and TRBJ2-1, with TRBD2 matching 11 bases. The length of the CDR3 is 15 residues. Germline CDR1 reads SGHDT; CDR2 reads YYEEEE. V lost 1 base and J lost 7; bases outside the gene matches: 4. CDR3 protein: CASSLMTSGVNEQFF. The CDR3 DNA is TGTGCCAGCAGCTTGATGACTAGCGGGGTAAATGAGCAGTTCTTC.

The chain recombines TRBV5-6 with TRBJ2-1, with D uncertain. The CDR3 is 15 residues long. V lost 2 bases, J lost 4 bases, and 13 bases lay in between. In germline, CDR1 is SGHDT, CDR2 YYEEEE. CDR3 region: CASSLYASSYNEQFF. The CDR3 nucleotides are TGTGCCAGCAGCTTATACGCGTCAAGTTACAATGAGCAGTTCTTC.

In this sample, this clonotype turned up many times. J is TRBJ2-7 and V is TRBV5-1; 7 bases match TRBD2. Germline V CDR1 and CDR2: SGHRS, YFSETQ. V dropped 0 bases and J dropped 2; count of bases not matched to a gene: 8. CDR3 length: 16 amino acids. CDR3 DNA sequence: TGCGCCAGCAGCTTGGTTGGGAGGGCCGACGCCTACGAGCAGTACTTC. Amino acids: CASSLVGRADAYEQYF. Looking up the rest from reference TRBV5-1 and TRBJ2-7 gives the full variable domain: KAGVTQTPRYLIKTRGQQVTLSCSPISGHRSVSWYQQTPGQGLQFLFEYFSETQRNKGNFPGRFSGRQFSNSRSEMNVSTLELGDSALYLCASSLVGRADAYEQYFGPGTRLTVT.

V is TRBV20-1 and J is TRBJ2-7; TRBD1 matches 8 bases. Germline assignment: CDR1 DFQATT and CDR2 SNEGSKA (reference sequence). The length of the CDR3 is 15 residues. Trimming took 5 bases from V and 3 from J; bases not matched to a gene: 12. This CDR3 is CSAYPTGGMIYEQYF. The CDR3 nucleotides are TGCAGTGCTTATCCCACAGGGGGAATGATCTACGAGCAGTACTTC.

The CDR3 loop reads CASIAGGATYNEQFF. CDR3 nucleotide sequence: TGTGCCAGCATAGCGGGAGGGGCTACCTACAATGAGCAGTTCTTC. The chain recombines TRBV12-3 or TRBV12-4 with TRBJ2-1; 11 bases agree with TRBD2. Trimming at V came to 7 bases and at J to 2 bases, leaving 4 bases not matched to a gene. The CDR3 is 15 amino acids.

The chain combines TRBV18 with TRBJ1-1; D remains ambiguous. V lost 4 bases, J lost 6 bases, and 27 bases lay in between. Germline V gene data show CDR1 as KGHSH and CDR2 as LQKENI. This CDR3 is 18 amino acids long. CDR3 in amino acids: CASSLYNKGRASSAEAFF. In DNA form, the CDR3 reads TGTGCCAGCTCACTCTATAATAAGGGTCGCGCATCAAGCGCTGAAGCTTTCTTT. Full variable domain (rest looked up from reference TRBV18 and TRBJ1-1): NAGVMQNPRHLVRRRGQEARLRCSPMKGHSHVYWYRQLPEEGLKFMVYLQKENIIDESGMPKERFSAEFPKEGPSILRIQQVVRGDSAAYFCASSLYNKGRASSAEAFFGQGTRLTVV.

Only a few counts were recorded for this clonotype. The rearrangement joins TRBV7-9 to TRBJ1-3; perhaps TRBD1 as D (6 bases). The CDR3 contains 15 residues. Germline V gene lookup returns CDR1 SEHNR and CDR2 FQNEAQ (reference sequence). The germline V and J ends were trimmed by 6 bases and 3 bases, with 15 bases remaining between them. CDR3 in amino acids: CASRPETGGGNTIYF. CDR3 DNA sequence: TGTGCCAGCAGACCCGAGACAGGTGGTGGAAACACCATATATTTT.

This clonotype was seen a single time. This chain connects TRBV7-9 to TRBJ2-7; 8 bases align to TRBD1. The length of the CDR3 is 15 residues. J was trimmed by 5 bases and V by 0 bases; bases with no gene match: 6. Per the germline V gene, CDR1 is SEHNR and CDR2 is FQNEAQ (reference sequence). For the CDR3, the DNA is TGTGCCAGCAGCTTAGCCGGACAGGGCCGTAACGAGCAGTACTTC. Protein product: CASSLAGQGRNEQYF.

This clonotype has a count of ten or more. The chain recombines TRBV20-1 with TRBJ2-3, with D possibly matching TRBD2 (5 bases). Trimming shortened V by 0 bases and J by 1 base, and 14 bases separated the two germline ends. CDR3 length equals 16 residues. Per the germline V gene, CDR1 is DFQATT and CDR2 is SNEGSKA (reference sequence). CDR3 sequence: CSARDLLAAGTDTQYF. The CDR3 DNA reads TGCAGTGCTAGAGATCTCCTAGCAGCGGGCACAGATACGCAGTATTTT.